This TCR beta chain was documented in a study of blood T cells in healthy people across ages. Total RNA, at least 6 micrograms per sample, was extracted from PBMCs. The V gene lost 5 bases and the J gene lost 4 bases, with 15 bases spanning the gap. The CDR3 contains 14 residues. Germline assignment: CDR1 MNHEY and CDR2 SMNVEV (reference sequence). Next came a second PCR, run for about 7 to 12 cycles, which used a sample-barcoded 5' primer along with a J-beta primer mix. TCRdb re-called the 5' RACE reads through MiXCR, storing one row per CDR3 protein. In the table there are over 1,200,000 distinct CDR3 sequences, approximately 59% of which are singletons. This clonotype was detected only once.

Material for sequencing was blood. The J gene is TRBJ2-7, the V gene TRBV27; the D gene could be TRBD1 or TRBD2 (5 bases each). This receptor was obtained from a man between 18 and 29 years old in good health. CDR3 loop: CASSLLAWGYEQYF. The DNA for the CDR3 is TGTGCCAGCAGTCTTCTAGCCTGGGGGTACGAGCAGTACTTC.